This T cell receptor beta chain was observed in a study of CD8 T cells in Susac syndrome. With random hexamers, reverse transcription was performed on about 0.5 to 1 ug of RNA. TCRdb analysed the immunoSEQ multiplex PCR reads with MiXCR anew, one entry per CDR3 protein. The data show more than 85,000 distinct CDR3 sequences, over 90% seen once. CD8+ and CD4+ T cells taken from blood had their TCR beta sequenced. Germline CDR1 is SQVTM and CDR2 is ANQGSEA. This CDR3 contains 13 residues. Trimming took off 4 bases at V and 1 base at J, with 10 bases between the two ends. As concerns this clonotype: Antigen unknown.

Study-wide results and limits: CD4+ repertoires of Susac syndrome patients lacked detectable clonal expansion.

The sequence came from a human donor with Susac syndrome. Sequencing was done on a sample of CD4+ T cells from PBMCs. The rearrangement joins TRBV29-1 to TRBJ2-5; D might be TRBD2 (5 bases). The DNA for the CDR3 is TGCAGCGTTGTGCTAGCAGGCCAAGAGACCCAGTACTTC. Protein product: CSVVLAGQETQYF.